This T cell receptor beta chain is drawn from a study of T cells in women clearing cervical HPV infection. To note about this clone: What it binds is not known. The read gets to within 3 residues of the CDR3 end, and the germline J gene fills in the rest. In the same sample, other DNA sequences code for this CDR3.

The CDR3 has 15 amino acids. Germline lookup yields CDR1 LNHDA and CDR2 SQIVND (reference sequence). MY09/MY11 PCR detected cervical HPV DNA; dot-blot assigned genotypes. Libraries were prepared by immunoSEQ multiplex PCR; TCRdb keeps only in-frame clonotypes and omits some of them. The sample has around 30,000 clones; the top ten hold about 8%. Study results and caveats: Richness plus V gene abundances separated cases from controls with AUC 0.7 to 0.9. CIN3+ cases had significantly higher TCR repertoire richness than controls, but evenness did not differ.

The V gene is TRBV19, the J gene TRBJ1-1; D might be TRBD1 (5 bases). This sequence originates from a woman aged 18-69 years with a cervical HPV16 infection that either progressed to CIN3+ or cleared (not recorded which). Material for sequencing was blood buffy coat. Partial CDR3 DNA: TGTGCCAGTAGTATAACTTTCGGGGGGAAAGAGACC. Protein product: CASSITFGGKET. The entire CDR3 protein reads CASSITFGGKETAFF.